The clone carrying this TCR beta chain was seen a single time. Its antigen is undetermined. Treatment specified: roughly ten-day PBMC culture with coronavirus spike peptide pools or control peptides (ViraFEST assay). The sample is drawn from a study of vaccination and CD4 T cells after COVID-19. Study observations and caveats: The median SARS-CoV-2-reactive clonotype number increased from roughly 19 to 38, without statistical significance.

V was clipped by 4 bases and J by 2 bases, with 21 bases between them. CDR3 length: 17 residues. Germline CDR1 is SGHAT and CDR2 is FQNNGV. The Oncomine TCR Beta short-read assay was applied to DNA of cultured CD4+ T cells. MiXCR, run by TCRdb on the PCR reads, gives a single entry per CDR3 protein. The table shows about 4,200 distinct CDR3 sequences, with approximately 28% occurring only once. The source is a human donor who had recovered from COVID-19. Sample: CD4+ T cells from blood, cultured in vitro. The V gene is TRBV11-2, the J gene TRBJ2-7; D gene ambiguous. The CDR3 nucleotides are TGTGCCAGCAGCTGGGCCCCCCGACTTCTAAGGACCTACGAGCAGTACTTC. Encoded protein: CASSWAPRLLRTYEQYF. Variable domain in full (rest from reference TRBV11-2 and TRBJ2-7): EAGVAQSPRYKIIEKRQSVAFWCNPISGHATLYWYQQILGQGPKLLIQFQNNGVVDDSQLPKDRFSAERLKGVDSTLKIQPAKLEDSAVYLCASSWAPRLLRTYEQYFGPGTRLTVT.